The 32 T cell receptor beta chains below come from one sample, sequenced in a study of technical replicates of blood from a few donors (dated by TCRdb to about 2017). Library creation used the immunoSEQ multiplex PCR assay. This is the immuneACCESS table as TCRdb keeps it, with only in-frame sequences that have V and J called. A part of the clones is gone; compared with another copy, unresolved V genes explain less than half, and the rest is unexplained. The sample table holds approximately 50,000 clones, of which roughly 95% were seen once. About 0.39% of the sample lies in the top ten. The sequenced sample consisted of T cells isolated from PBMCs. These receptors were obtained from a human donor in good health.

This clone appeared once. This chain connects TRBV10-1 to TRBJ2-1, with D possibly TRBD2 on 6 matching bases. From germline, CDR1 is WNHNN and CDR2 SYGVQD (reference sequence). The CDR3 loop spans 14 amino acids. Trimming removed 2 bases from V and 8 bases from J, with 13 bases in between. The CDR3 protein is CASSEAMTRDEQFF. CDR3 nucleotide sequence: TGCGCCAGCAGTGAGGCGATGACTAGGGATGAGCAGTTCTTC.

The chain is built from TRBV5-4 and TRBJ2-2, with D possibly TRBD2 on 6 matching bases. In germline, CDR1 is SGHNT, CDR2 YYREEE (reference sequence). This CDR3 has 16 residues. Between the trimmed V and J ends, which lost 4 bases and 2 bases, there was a span of 15 bases. DNA for the CDR3: TGTGCCAGCAGCCCATTGAGCGGGCGAAACACCGGGGAGCTGTTTTTT. It translates to CASSPLSGRNTGELFF. The variable domain in full, with the rest retrieved from reference TRBV5-4 and TRBJ2-2, is ETGVTQSPTHLIKTRGQQVTLRCSSQSGHNTVSWYQQALGQGPQFIFQYYREEENGRGNFPPRFSGLQFPNYSSELNVNALELDDSALYLCASSPLSGRNTGELFFGEGSRLTVL.

This rearrangement joins TRBV5-6 to TRBJ2-7; tentative D call: TRBD1 (6 bases). The germline V gene encodes CDR1 SGHDT and CDR2 YYEEEE. V was shortened by 4 bases and J by 5 bases, with 13 bases between the two germline ends. The CDR3 consists of 13 residues. CDR3 nucleotides: TGTGCCAGCAGCCGGCAGGGGATTGACGAGCAGTACTTC. Translation: CASSRQGIDEQYF.

This chain links TRBV30 with TRBJ1-1; D is possibly TRBD1 (6 bases). V lost 1 base and J lost 6, with 15 bases in between. Per germline, CDR1 GTSNPN and CDR2 SVGIG (reference sequence). The CDR3 length is 14 residues. The CDR3 nucleotides are TGTGCCTGGAGTGCCGATGTTGGGGGCGCTGAAGCTTTCTTT. It encodes CAWSADVGGAEAFF.

This chain links TRBV28 with TRBJ1-1; D gene uncertain. The CDR3 has 13 amino acids. CDR1 MDHEN and CDR2 SYDVKM come from the germline V gene. V was cut by 5 bases and J by 5 bases, with 12 bases left in between. The CDR3 is CASSQLGGTEAFF. DNA of the CDR3: TGTGCCAGCAGTCAGCTAGGAGGGACTGAAGCTTTCTTT.

The V and J genes are TRBV5-1 and TRBJ2-4; tentatively, D is TRBD1 (5 bases). The CDR3 sequence is 13 residues long. Germline V CDR1 and CDR2: SGHRS, YFSETQ. The V end was cut by 0 bases, the J end by 9 bases, with 10 bases between. The CDR3 region is CASSLAGLSIQYF. CDR3 in DNA: TGCGCCAGCAGCTTGGCAGGGCTGTCCATTCAGTACTTC.

This chain links TRBV10-3 with TRBJ1-1; 10 nucleotides match TRBD1. The CDR3 has 15 residues. With V trimmed by 6 bases and J by 4 bases, 8 bases remained unmatched. Germline V gene lookup returns CDR1 ENHRY and CDR2 SYGVKD. The CDR3 is CAIRPDRGEGTEAFF. As DNA, the CDR3 is TGTGCCATCAGACCGGACAGGGGGGAAGGCACTGAAGCTTTCTTT.

The rearrangement joins TRBV19 to TRBJ2-5; D might be TRBD1 (6 bases). The germline V gene has CDR1 LNHDA and CDR2 SQIVND (reference sequence). The CDR3 has 15 residues. V was cut by 1 base and J by 4 bases, with 13 bases left in between. This chain's CDR3 is CASSIGLTGLETQYF. The CDR3 DNA reads as TGTGCCAGTAGTATAGGGTTAACAGGGCTAGAGACCCAGTACTTC.

This clone came up once. This chain links TRBV19 with TRBJ1-3; D might be TRBD1 (6 bases). Germline V lookup: CDR1 LNHDA, CDR2 SQIVND (reference sequence). CDR3 length: 13 amino acids. The V gene lost 10 bases and the J gene lost 2 bases, with 12 bases spanning the gap. The CDR3 coding sequence is TGTGCCACCGCACAGGGAGCTGGAAACACCATATATTTT. Protein: CATAQGAGNTIYF. Supplemented by reference TRBV19 and TRBJ1-3, the full variable domain reads DGGITQSPKYLFRKEGQNVTLSCEQNLNHDAMYWYRQDPGQGLRLIYYSQIVNDFQKGDIAEGYSVSREKKESFPLTVTSAQKNPTAFYLCATAQGAGNTIYFGEGSWLTVV.

J is TRBJ2-2 and V is TRBV7-9; D remains unclear. The CDR3 has 13 residues. The V gene lost 8 bases and the J gene lost 0 bases, with 7 bases spanning the gap. Germline V gives CDR1 SEHNR, CDR2 FQNEAQ (reference sequence). CDR3 sequence (DNA): TGTGCCAGCCCCTACCCGAACACCGGGGAGCTGTTTTTT. Translating it yields CASPYPNTGELFF.

This clone appeared a single time. V is TRBV7-9 and J is TRBJ2-1; 7 bases line up with TRBD1. The CDR3 totals 16 residues. Trimming cost V 1 base and J 0 bases; bases outside gene matches: 3. Germline lookup yields CDR1 SEHNR and CDR2 FQNEAQ (reference sequence). The CDR3 sequence: CASSLGQGVSYNEQFF. The CDR3 nucleotides are TGTGCCAGCAGCTTAGGGCAGGGGGTCTCCTACAATGAGCAGTTCTTC.

V is TRBV5-1 and J is TRBJ2-3, with TRBD2 as a possible D gene (6 bases). V shed 4 bases and J shed 0 bases, with 12 bases lying between them. The CDR3 loop spans 15 amino acids. The germline gives CDR1 SGHRS, CDR2 YFSETQ. DNA for the CDR3: TGCGCCAGCAGCCGGTCCGGGACTAGCACAGATACGCAGTATTTT. It is translated as CASSRSGTSTDTQYF.

The chain has TRBV9 and TRBJ2-7; 7 bases line up with TRBD1. Per the germline V gene, CDR1 is SGDLS and CDR2 is YYNGEE. There are 15 residues in the CDR3. Trimming removed 0 bases from V and 3 bases from J; junction bases left unmatched: 6. The CDR3 DNA sequence: TGTGCCAGCAGCGTAGCAGGGGGAGATTTCTACGAGCAGTACTTC. Translated, it gives CASSVAGGDFYEQYF.

CDR3 nucleotides: TGTGCCAGCAGTTGGGGGAGGGGCGAGTCTGGGGCCAACGTCCTGACTTTC. This sequence encodes CASSWGRGESGANVLTF. V gene TRBV7-3 combines with J gene TRBJ2-6; 7 nucleotides agree with TRBD2. Trimming at V came to 6 bases and at J to 1 base, leaving 9 bases not matched to a gene. Germline CDR1 and CDR2: SGHTA and FQGTGA. The length of the CDR3 is 17 residues.

This chain joins TRBV5-1 and TRBJ1-1, with D tentatively TRBD1 (6 bases). Trimming removed 4 bases from V and 11 bases from J, with 18 bases in between. The length of the CDR3 is 13 residues. Germline V CDR1 and CDR2: SGHRS, YFSETQ. The CDR3 DNA reads TGCGCCAGCAGCCCCGGTAACAGGGACGATGCTTTCTTT. It specifies CASSPGNRDDAFF.

The CDR3 nucleotides read TGTGCCAGCAGCTGGGGGACTAGCGGATGGAGCTCCTACGAGCAGTACTTC. It is translated as CASSWGTSGWSSYEQYF. The V and J genes are TRBV7-2 and TRBJ2-7, with 11 bases aligning to TRBD2. CDR1 is SGHTA and CDR2 is FQGNSA in the germline V gene. This CDR3 spans 17 amino acids. After removal of 4 bases from V and 0 bases from J, the junction contained 8 bases not matched to a gene. The full variable domain, with the rest looked up from reference TRBV7-2 and TRBJ2-7, is GAGVSQSPSNKVTEKGKDVELRCDPISGHTALYWYRQSLGQGLEFLIYFQGNSAPDKSGLPSDRFSAERTGGSVSTLTIQRTQQEDSAVYLCASSWGTSGWSSYEQYFGPGTRLTVT.

This chain connects TRBV28 to TRBJ2-7, with D unclear. V was cut by 8 bases and J by 6 bases, with 14 bases left in between. CDR1 and CDR2 (germline): MDHEN, SYDVKM. The CDR3 is 12 amino acids. The CDR3 sequence: CASAYSPIEQYF. The CDR3, as DNA: TGTGCCAGCGCCTACTCCCCGATCGAGCAGTACTTC. Filled out from reference TRBV28 and TRBJ2-7, the complete variable domain reads DVKVTQSSRYLVKRTGEKVFLECVQDMDHENMFWYRQDPGLGLRLIYFSYDVKMKEKGDIPEGYSVSREKKERFSLILESASTNQTSMYLCASAYSPIEQYFGPGTRLTVT.

The genes are TRBV29-1 and TRBJ2-7; D perhaps matches TRBD1 (6 bases). The V and J ends lost 8 bases and 5 bases respectively, with 13 bases between them. This CDR3 spans 11 amino acids. Germline V CDR1 and CDR2: SQVTM, ANQGSEA. CDR3: CSCRRGHEQYF. The CDR3 region has the DNA TGCAGCTGCCGCAGGGGCCACGAGCAGTACTTC.

This chain connects TRBV2 to TRBJ2-7, with 9 nucleotides matching TRBD2. CDR1 is SNHLY, CDR2 FYNNEI, per germline. The ends lost 5 bases at V and 2 bases at J; junction bases unmatched: 13. This CDR3 is built from 17 residues. The CDR3 region is CASSLHAGLATTYEQYF. The CDR3 DNA reads TGTGCCAGCAGTCTCCACGCCGGACTAGCGACCACCTACGAGCAGTACTTC.

This sequence joins TRBV14 and TRBJ2-7; D is possibly TRBD1 (5 bases). Deletions cut 1 base from V and 2 bases from J, with 12 bases between. The CDR3 covers 15 residues. The germline CDR1 and CDR2 sequences are SGHDN and FVKESK. CDR3 nucleotides: TGTGCCAGCAGCCAAGCCTACAGGCCAACCTACGAGCAGTACTTC. It codes for CASSQAYRPTYEQYF.

The rearrangement uses TRBV5-1 and TRBJ2-7; TRBD2 agrees at 11 bases. Losses at the gene ends were 0 bases for V and 4 bases for J; bases not matched to a gene: 3. CDR1 is SGHRS and CDR2 is YFSETQ in the germline V gene. The CDR3 totals 15 residues. The CDR3 DNA reads TGCGCCAGCAGCTTGGCTAGCGGGAGGTTATACGAGCAGTACTTC. It translates to CASSLASGRLYEQYF.

The chain carries TRBV27 and TRBJ2-5, with D possibly matching TRBD1 (6 bases). The CDR3 totals 13 residues. Germline CDR1 MNHEY, CDR2 SMNVEV (reference sequence). Trimming shortened V by 5 bases and J by 3 bases, and 10 bases separated the two germline ends. This chain's CDR3 is CASSRQDEETQYF. DNA for the CDR3: TGTGCCAGCAGTAGACAGGATGAAGAGACCCAGTACTTC.

This clone showed up just once. The chain is built from TRBV7-2 and TRBJ1-1; D might be TRBD1 (5 bases). V lost 1 base, J lost 8 bases, and 8 bases lay in between. The CDR3 totals 12 residues. Germline loops: CDR1 SGHTA, CDR2 FQGNSA. The CDR3 is CASSLVAGEAFF. CDR3 nucleotide sequence: TGTGCCAGCAGCTTAGTGGCAGGGGAAGCTTTCTTT. The entire variable domain, with the rest obtained from reference TRBV7-2 and TRBJ1-1, is as follows: GAGVSQSPSNKVTEKGKDVELRCDPISGHTALYWYRQSLGQGLEFLIYFQGNSAPDKSGLPSDRFSAERTGGSVSTLTIQRTQQEDSAVYLCASSLVAGEAFFGQGTRLTVV.

The chain links TRBV6-6 to TRBJ1-2, with unresolved D. Germline V gene data show CDR1 as MNHNY and CDR2 as SVGAGI (reference sequence). The CDR3 contains 14 residues. V dropped 7 bases and J dropped 3 bases, with 15 bases sitting between them. Here the CDR3 reads CASTKWREDYGYTF. CDR3 bases: TGTGCCAGCACGAAGTGGAGAGAGGACTATGGCTACACCTTC.

The V and J genes are TRBV30 and TRBJ2-5; TRBD2 matches 7 bases. The CDR3 spans 12 residues. V lost 4 bases to trimming and J lost 4 bases; unmatched junction nucleotides: 3. Germline V lookup: CDR1 GTSNPN, CDR2 SVGIG (reference sequence). CDR3: CAWNIAGETQYF. The CDR3 DNA follows: TGTGCCTGGAACATAGCGGGAGAGACCCAGTACTTC.

The genes are TRBV6-1 and TRBJ1-4, with D perhaps TRBD1 (6 bases). From germline, CDR1 is MNHNS and CDR2 SASEGT. The CDR3 has 14 residues. Trimming shortened V by 1 base and J by 5 bases, and 8 bases separated the two germline ends. The CDR3: CASSEDRVNEKLFF. CDR3 DNA sequence: TGTGCCAGCAGTGAAGACAGGGTAAATGAAAAACTGTTTTTT.

The rearrangement joins TRBV11-2 to TRBJ1-2; D unclear. V lost 3 bases and J 8 bases, leaving 13 bases between the germline ends. Germline-derived CDR1 and CDR2 are SGHAT and FQNNGV. The CDR3 runs to 13 residues. CDR3 protein: CASSFSQPSGYTF. The CDR3 region has the DNA TGTGCCAGCAGCTTTTCACAGCCGTCGGGCTACACCTTC.

V and J are TRBV5-6 and TRBJ2-1; TRBD1 is a possible D gene (6 bases). V lost 8 bases and J 6 bases, leaving 18 bases between the germline ends. The germline V gene encodes CDR1 SGHDT and CDR2 YYEEEE. The CDR3 consists of 14 residues. CDR3 amino acids: CASNKNRDRNEQFF. The CDR3 nucleotides are TGTGCCAGTAACAAAAACAGGGATCGCAATGAGCAGTTCTTC.

The chain employs TRBV6-1 and TRBJ1-1; D remains unclear. Germline values: CDR1 MNHNS, CDR2 SASEGT. V was trimmed by 8 bases and J by 0 bases, leaving 7 bases between them. This CDR3 is 12 amino acids long. The CDR3 spells CASGGMNTEAFF. CDR3 DNA sequence: TGTGCCAGCGGAGGGATGAACACTGAAGCTTTCTTT.

This chain connects TRBV5-1 to TRBJ1-1, with D maybe TRBD1 (5 bases). CDR3 length: 14 residues. Trimming stripped 0 bases from V and 0 bases from J, with 6 bases between. Germline V gene sequence: CDR1 SGHRS, CDR2 YFSETQ. The CDR3 DNA reads as TGCGCCAGCAGCTTGGGGGGGGTGAACACTGAAGCTTTCTTT. This codes for CASSLGGVNTEAFF.

The J gene is TRBJ1-3, the V gene TRBV9, with D hard to call. Looked up from germline, CDR1 is SGDLS and CDR2 is YYNGEE. The CDR3 spans 15 residues. Deletions cut 2 bases from V and 4 bases from J, with 13 bases between. CDR3 loop: CASSVSPGGGNTIYF. The DNA for the CDR3 is TGTGCCAGCAGCGTCAGCCCAGGAGGCGGAAACACCATATATTTT.

V is TRBV30 and J is TRBJ2-1, with 12 bases matching TRBD2. J lost 7 bases, V lost 3 bases, and 10 bases had no gene match. The CDR3 totals 16 residues. Germline CDR1 is GTSNPN and CDR2 is SVGIG (reference sequence). CDR3 DNA sequence: TGTGCCTGGAGCCCTACTAGCGGGAGGTCGGTGAATGAGCAGTTCTTC. Its translation: CAWSPTSGRSVNEQFF.